A selection of T cell receptor beta chains follows, all from one sample in a study of blood T cell repertoires in COVID-19. Libraries were prepared by immunoSEQ multiplex PCR; TCRdb keeps only in-frame clonotypes and omits some of them. The profile shows 270,000 or so clones, 82% of them singletons. Sample: peripheral blood. The receptor set was obtained from a woman younger than 35 with acute or convalescent COVID-19. The CDR3 runs from the conserved cysteine through the conserved F or W. D genes are given only for firm matches. Clone size, where shown, is once, few, many, or a class for clones that have expanded.

cdr3_nt	cdr3_aa	clone_size	d_call	v_call	j_call
TGCGCCAGCAGCTCGGACCACGACAGGGTCCACACCTTC	CASSSDHDRVHTF	-	TRBD1	TRBV5-1	TRBJ1-2
TGTGCCAGCAGTTACGGGGCGGGAGGACTCTACAATGAGCAGTTCTTC	CASSYGAGGLYNEQFF	-	TRBD2	TRBV6-5	TRBJ2-1
TGTGCCAGCAGCTTGGGGGGGCAGGGCGGCACTGAAGCTTTCTTT	CASSLGGQGGTEAFF	once	-	TRBV5-8	TRBJ1-1
TGCAGCGTCCAGATAACCGGGACAGGGCGGTACAATGAGCAGTTCTTC	CSVQITGTGRYNEQFF	-	TRBD1	TRBV29-1	TRBJ2-1
TGTGCCAGCAGCGTAGGAGGGAAATCTTCCTATGGCTACACCTTC	CASSVGGKSSYGYTF	-	-	TRBV9	TRBJ1-2
TGCGCCAGCAGCCGAGAAACAGGGGACACCGGGGAGCTGTTTTTT	CASSRETGDTGELFF	-	TRBD1	TRBV4-3	TRBJ2-2
TGTGCCAGTATCTCAAGACCGGGACAGGGTAGCACAGATACGCAGTATTTT	CASISRPGQGSTDTQYF	-	TRBD1	TRBV19	TRBJ2-3
TGTGCCAGCAGCCGCAGACAGGGGGTACTTGAAAAACTGTTTTTT	CASSRRQGVLEKLFF	-	TRBD1	TRBV7-2	TRBJ1-4
TGCGCCAGCAGCCAAGGGGTGGGAGCTGGTTCCAATGAGCAGTTCTTC	CASSQGVGAGSNEQFF	-	-	TRBV4-3	TRBJ2-1
TGCGCCAGCAGCTTGGCCGGGCAGGGGGCGAACACCGGGGAGCTGTTTTTT	CASSLAGQGANTGELFF	-	TRBD1	TRBV5-1	TRBJ2-2
TGTGCCTGGAGTCGTGTCCTAGGGACAGGGCATGGCTACACCTTC	CAWSRVLGTGHGYTF	many	TRBD1	TRBV30	TRBJ1-2
TGTGCCAGCAGTGAAACCCCTTCGACTTACGAGCAGTACTTC	CASSETPSTYEQYF	-	-	TRBV25-1	TRBJ2-7
TGTGCCAGCAGCCCCGGGACAGGGGCATTCTCTGAAGCTTTCTTT	CASSPGTGAFSEAFF	-	TRBD1	TRBV6-5	TRBJ1-1
TGTGCCAGCAGCTCCGGGAGTTGGGCGGGCGAGCAGTACTTC	CASSSGSWAGEQYF	few	-	TRBV27	TRBJ2-7
TGCGCCAGCAGCCCCAGGACAGGGGGGAATAATTCACCCCTCCACTTT	CASSPRTGGNNSPLHF	-	TRBD1	TRBV5-1	TRBJ1-6
TGCGCCAGCAGCCAAGATCCCTCATCAGGGGTTTACGAGCAGTACTTC	CASSQDPSSGVYEQYF	-	-	TRBV4-3	TRBJ2-7
TGTGCCAGCAGGGACAGGGGTTTTGACGAGCAGTACTTC	CASRDRGFDEQYF	-	TRBD1	TRBV2	TRBJ2-7
TGTGCCAGCAGCTTAGATTATTGGGACAGGGGGTATGGGACTGAAGCTTTCTTT	CASSLDYWDRGYGTEAFF	once	TRBD1	TRBV7-2	TRBJ1-1
TGCGCCAGCAGCGCCAAGACAGGGGCCACCAGCTCTGGAAACACCATATATTTT	CASSAKTGATSSGNTIYF	-	TRBD1	TRBV5-1	TRBJ1-3
TGTGCTAGCAGCTTAGCACCGGGACAGGGTAATGAGCAGTTCTTC	CASSLAPGQGNEQFF	once	TRBD1	TRBV7-7	TRBJ2-1
TGTGCCAGCAGCTTAAGTAACACCCCCTCCTACGAGCAGTACTTC	CASSLSNTPSYEQYF	-	-	TRBV7-2	TRBJ2-7
TGTGCCAGCAGTTTGTGGGACAGGGATTCACCCCTCCACTTT	CASSLWDRDSPLHF	-	TRBD1	TRBV28	TRBJ1-6
TGTGCCAGCTCACTACCCGGACTAGCGGGAGGTGATACGCAGTATTTT	CASSLPGLAGGDTQYF	-	TRBD2	TRBV18	TRBJ2-3
TGTGCCAGTAGTACCGGGACAGGGAGGTTAAACTATGGCTACACCTTC	CASSTGTGRLNYGYTF	-	TRBD1	TRBV19	TRBJ1-2
TGTGCCAGCTCACCCCTTGGACTAGCGGGTACCCCCTACGAGCAGTACTTC	CASSPLGLAGTPYEQYF	-	TRBD2	TRBV18	TRBJ2-7
TGTGCCACCAGCAGAGATGTGGAGGGCACTGAAGCTTTCTTT	CATSRDVEGTEAFF	few	-	TRBV15	TRBJ1-1
TGTGCCAGCAGTGAATTACTAGCGGGAGGGGGTGAGCAGTTCTTC	CASSELLAGGGEQFF	-	TRBD2	TRBV2	TRBJ2-1
TGCGCCAGCAGCCCGTACTCATCAGGGGTTAATGAAAAACTGTTTTTT	CASSPYSSGVNEKLFF	-	-	TRBV5-1	TRBJ1-4